The 29 T cell receptor beta chains below come from one sample, sequenced in a study of CD8 T cells in Susac syndrome. Random-hexamer reverse transcription was applied to roughly 0.45 to 1 ug RNA. Using its own MiXCR run on the immunoSEQ multiplex PCR reads, TCRdb lists one record per CDR3 protein. The repertoire has approximately 150,000 distinct CDR3 sequences, 94% of them found once; the top ten carry roughly 0.099%. Material for sequencing was CD4+ T cells from PBMCs. The receptor set was obtained from a human donor with multiple sclerosis.

The gene calls are TRBV30 and TRBJ1-4; D gene unclear. Deletions cut 2 bases from V and 11 bases from J, with 15 bases between. The CDR3 has 13 residues. Germline V gene sequence: CDR1 GTSNPN, CDR2 SVGIG (reference sequence). The CDR3 here is CAWSRDDGGKLFF. Written as DNA, the CDR3 is TGTGCCTGGAGTCGTGATGACGGAGGTAAACTGTTTTTT.

The J gene is TRBJ2-7, the V gene TRBV20-1; 7 nucleotides match TRBD1. V was clipped by 5 bases and J by 4 bases; unmatched bases: 5. The CDR3 covers 12 residues. Germline V CDR1 and CDR2: DFQATT, SNEGSKA (reference sequence). The CDR3 coding sequence is TGCAGTGCTTCGAAACAGGGGTACGAGCAGTACTTC. It is translated as CSASKQGYEQYF.

This rearrangement joins TRBV5-6 to TRBJ2-2, with a possible D match to TRBD2 (6 bases). Germline values: CDR1 SGHDT, CDR2 YYEEEE. This CDR3 contains 15 residues. Trimming took off 1 base at V and 4 bases at J, with 11 bases between the two ends. CDR3 nucleotide sequence: TGTGCCAGCAGCTTGCTCGGGAGAGTCACCGGGGAGCTGTTTTTT. As protein: CASSLLGRVTGELFF. The whole variable domain, filled in from reference TRBV5-6 and TRBJ2-2, reads DAGVTQSPTHLIKTRGQQVTLRCSPKSGHDTVSWYQQALGQGPQFIFQYYEEEERQRGNFPDRFSGHQFPNYSSELNVNALLLGDSALYLCASSLLGRVTGELFFGEGSRLTVL.

The V call is TRBV5-1, the J call TRBJ2-7, with TRBD1 matching 8 bases. Trimming at V came to 3 bases and at J to 4 bases, leaving 6 bases not matched to a gene. The V gene's germline CDR1 is SGHRS and CDR2 YFSETQ. The CDR3 covers 14 residues. CDR3 in amino acids: CASSSGQELYEQYF. The CDR3 DNA follows: TGCGCCAGCAGCTCGGGACAGGAGTTATACGAGCAGTACTTC. The full variable domain, completed using reference TRBV5-1 and TRBJ2-7, is KAGVTQTPRYLIKTRGQQVTLSCSPISGHRSVSWYQQTPGQGLQFLFEYFSETQRNKGNFPGRFSGRQFSNSRSEMNVSTLELGDSALYLCASSSGQELYEQYFGPGTRLTVT.

This chain joins TRBV27 and TRBJ1-3, with 8 bases that match TRBD1. Germline assignment: CDR1 MNHEY and CDR2 SMNVEV (reference sequence). CDR3 length: 17 residues. V dropped 5 bases and J dropped 0; count of bases not matched to a gene: 9. The CDR3 is CASSRAPGQGSGNTIYF. The CDR3 coding sequence is TGTGCCAGCAGTAGAGCCCCCGGACAGGGCTCTGGAAACACCATATATTTT.

The chain combines TRBV28 with TRBJ2-5, with 11 bases that match TRBD2. Trimming at V came to 4 bases and at J to 5 bases, leaving 9 bases not matched to a gene. Germline-derived CDR1 and CDR2 are MDHEN and SYDVKM. This CDR3 comprises 16 residues. The CDR3 loop is CASSYAQASGRETQYF. The CDR3 DNA reads TGTGCCAGCAGTTACGCTCAGGCTAGCGGGAGGGAGACCCAGTACTTC.

V is TRBV6-5 and J is TRBJ1-1, with 7 bases aligning to TRBD1. Germline V lookup: CDR1 MNHEY, CDR2 SVGAGI. Trimming cost V 4 bases and J 4 bases; bases outside gene matches: 9. CDR3 length equals 15 residues. CDR3 bases: TGTGCCAGCAGTTCAATACAGGGGTTTGGCACTGAAGCTTTCTTT. It encodes CASSSIQGFGTEAFF.

J is TRBJ1-2 and V is TRBV19; D may be TRBD1 (5 bases). CDR3 length: 14 amino acids. The V and J ends lost 7 bases and 2 bases respectively, with 14 bases between them. The germline V gene encodes CDR1 LNHDA and CDR2 SQIVND (reference sequence). The CDR3 loop reads CASNQGDGNYGYTF. The CDR3 region has the DNA TGTGCCAGTAACCAAGGGGACGGGAACTATGGCTACACCTTC.

The rearrangement joins TRBV28 to TRBJ1-2; D is possibly TRBD1 (5 bases). CDR3 length: 18 residues. Deletions cut 1 base from V and 11 bases from J, with 29 bases between. Germline V gene data show CDR1 as MDHEN and CDR2 as SYDVKM. DNA of the CDR3: TGTGCCAGCAGTTTATTACTCGCTGGATCAGCAGGGCCGAAAGGATACACCTTC. Its translation: CASSLLLAGSAGPKGYTF.

This chain joins TRBV12-3 or TRBV12-4 and TRBJ2-2; TRBD1 might be the D (5 bases). Deletions cut 11 bases from V and 5 bases from J, with 15 bases between. The CDR3 length is 13 residues. CDR3 DNA sequence: TGTGCCGGCACCAGCGACAGTACCGGGGAGCTGTTTTTT. It yields the protein CAGTSDSTGELFF.

This clonotype was recorded only once. The J gene is TRBJ2-5, the V gene TRBV18, with 7 bases aligning to TRBD1. This CDR3 comprises 17 residues. V trimming: 0 bases; J trimming: 5 bases; junction bases outside the gene matches: 12. Germline lookup yields CDR1 KGHSH and CDR2 LQKENI. CDR3 nucleotides: TGTGCCAGCTCACCACCTAGAGACGGGGACAGATGGGAGACCCAGTACTTC. Translated: CASSPPRDGDRWETQYF.

The V call is TRBV4-2, the J call TRBJ2-3, with TRBD2 identical over 12 bases. Trimming took 1 base from V and 6 from J; bases not matched to a gene: 8. CDR1 is LGHNA and CDR2 is YNFKEQ in the germline V gene. The CDR3 consists of 17 residues. In DNA, the CDR3 is TGTGCCAGCAGCCAAGCTCTCCTAGCGGGAGGGGTGGATACGCAGTATTTT. This sequence encodes CASSQALLAGGVDTQYF.

The rearrangement links TRBV11-3 to TRBJ2-2; possibly TRBD2 for D (5 bases). CDR3 size: 13 residues. The V end was cut by 0 bases, the J end by 6 bases, with 5 bases between. In germline, CDR1 is SGHNT, CDR2 YENEEA. CDR3 residues: CASSLDSAGELFF. The DNA for the CDR3 is TGTGCCAGCAGCTTAGATAGCGCCGGGGAGCTGTTTTTT.

This chain joins TRBV30 and TRBJ1-2; TRBD1 is a possible D gene (5 bases). CDR1 is GTSNPN, CDR2 SVGIG, per germline (reference sequence). The CDR3 covers 13 residues. V lost 2 bases, J lost 8 bases, and 15 bases lay in between. The CDR3 nucleotides are TGTGCCTGGAGTTCTGGGGCCCATGGGGGCTACACCTTC. Translation gives CAWSSGAHGGYTF.

V is TRBV28 and J is TRBJ2-7; D is perhaps TRBD2 (6 bases). The CDR3 spans 14 residues. Per the germline V gene, CDR1 is MDHEN and CDR2 is SYDVKM. Trimming took off 3 bases at V and 1 base at J, with 10 bases between the two ends. This CDR3 is CASSFGGKSYEQYF. In DNA, the CDR3 is TGTGCCAGCAGTTTCGGAGGGAAGTCCTACGAGCAGTACTTC. Filled out from reference TRBV28 and TRBJ2-7, the complete variable domain reads DVKVTQSSRYLVKRTGEKVFLECVQDMDHENMFWYRQDPGLGLRLIYFSYDVKMKEKGDIPEGYSVSREKKERFSLILESASTNQTSMYLCASSFGGKSYEQYFGPGTRLTVT.

The rearrangement uses TRBV10-2 and TRBJ2-7; the D call may be TRBD1 or TRBD2 (6 bases each). V was clipped by 8 bases and J by 7 bases, with 18 bases between them. CDR3 size: 13 residues. Germline CDR1 and CDR2: WSHSY and SAAADI. The CDR3 coding sequence is TGCGCCAGCGCTTGGGTGGGGGCGGGGGAGCAGTACTTC. It is translated as CASAWVGAGEQYF.

The chain combines TRBV5-1 with TRBJ2-4; 8 nucleotides align to TRBD1. Looked up from germline, CDR1 is SGHRS and CDR2 is YFSETQ. V gave up 1 base and J gave up 6 bases; unmatched junction bases: 3. This CDR3 is 14 amino acids long. CDR3 sequence reads: CASSLSTGVNIQYF. The CDR3 DNA reads as TGCGCCAGCAGCTTGTCGACAGGGGTAAACATTCAGTACTTC.

In its sample, this clonotype was seen once. The V gene is TRBV30, the J gene TRBJ2-1; D is unclear. The CDR3 has 13 amino acids. Germline lookup yields CDR1 GTSNPN and CDR2 SVGIG (reference sequence). Between the trimmed V and J ends, which lost 5 bases and 3 bases, there was a span of 11 bases. CDR3 nucleotide sequence: TGTGCCTGGGCTTTCGGGCTCTACAATGAGCAGTTCTTC. Translation: CAWAFGLYNEQFF.

The V and J genes are TRBV7-6 and TRBJ2-5; D is unclear. The V and J ends lost 8 bases and 1 base respectively, with 14 bases between them. Germline V gene lookup returns CDR1 SGHVS and CDR2 FNYEAQ. The CDR3 loop spans 14 amino acids. The CDR3 bases are TGTGCCAGCGGTCGTGCGGACCTCCAAGAGACCCAGTACTTC. Translated: CASGRADLQETQYF.

The chain is built from TRBV29-1 and TRBJ2-7; perhaps TRBD2 as D (6 bases). CDR3 length: 14 amino acids. The germline V gene has CDR1 SQVTM and CDR2 ANQGSEA. Trimming stripped 5 bases from V and 0 bases from J, with 14 bases between. In DNA, the CDR3 is TGCAGCGTTCTACGGGGACTGGACTCCTACGAGCAGTACTTC. Translation gives CSVLRGLDSYEQYF.

The chain recombines TRBV2 with TRBJ1-1; no reliable D call. The V gene lost 8 bases and the J gene lost 6 bases, with 7 bases spanning the gap. CDR1 is SNHLY and CDR2 is FYNNEI in the germline V gene. This CDR3 contains 10 residues. CDR3 nucleotides: TGTGCCAGCGGTTTTCCTGAAGCTTTCTTT. This translates into CASGFPEAFF.

The gene calls are TRBV29-1 and TRBJ2-4; D may match TRBD1 or TRBD2 (6 bases each). The germline CDR1 and CDR2 sequences are SQVTM and ANQGSEA. Trimming took off 6 bases at V and 2 bases at J, with 14 bases between the two ends. The CDR3 extends over 14 amino acids. The CDR3 DNA follows: TGCAGCGTGGGGGGCTCGGGGTCCAAAAACATTCAGTACTTC. Protein product: CSVGGSGSKNIQYF.

This clonotype was recorded once. The V call is TRBV11-2, the J call TRBJ2-3; TRBD2 might be the D (6 bases). Trimming cost V 1 base and J 2 bases, with 10 bases left between them. Germline assignment: CDR1 SGHAT and CDR2 FQNNGV. The CDR3 is 15 amino acids. This chain's CDR3 is CASSLAGGTTDTQYF. CDR3 in DNA: TGTGCCAGCAGCTTAGCTGGCGGGACCACAGATACGCAGTATTTT. Variable domain in full (rest from reference TRBV11-2 and TRBJ2-3): EAGVAQSPRYKIIEKRQSVAFWCNPISGHATLYWYQQILGQGPKLLIQFQNNGVVDDSQLPKDRFSAERLKGVDSTLKIQPAKLEDSAVYLCASSLAGGTTDTQYFGPGTRLTVL.

The chain couples TRBV20-1 to TRBJ1-2, with D perhaps matching TRBD1 (5 bases). Germline CDR1 is DFQATT and CDR2 is SNEGSKA (reference sequence). This CDR3 has 15 residues. The V end was cut by 2 bases, the J end by 7 bases, with 20 bases between. The CDR3 DNA reads as TGCAGTGCTAGATCCCCGGGTCTAAGGGGAACTGGCTACACCTTC. Protein product: CSARSPGLRGTGYTF.

The J gene is TRBJ2-3, the V gene TRBV9, with 12 bases fitting TRBD2. Germline V gives CDR1 SGDLS, CDR2 YYNGEE. After removal of 0 bases from V and 1 base from J, the junction contained 9 bases not matched to a gene. The CDR3 spans 19 residues. The CDR3 reads CASSVDATSGSGGTDTQYF. CDR3 bases: TGTGCCAGCAGCGTAGACGCGACTAGCGGGAGTGGAGGCACAGATACGCAGTATTTT.

The chain has TRBV6-5 and TRBJ1-2; 10 bases map to TRBD1. V lost 6 bases to trimming and J lost 6 bases; unmatched junction nucleotides: 7. The CDR3 is 14 amino acids. Germline CDR1 is MNHEY and CDR2 is SVGAGI. Here the CDR3 reads CASRVTGGRDGYTF. Here the CDR3 DNA reads TGTGCCAGCAGGGTGACAGGGGGCAGGGATGGCTACACCTTC.

This clonotype has a single count. The chain is built from TRBV12-3 or TRBV12-4 and TRBJ2-6; D might be TRBD1 (6 bases). The CDR3 has 23 amino acids. Between the trimmed V and J ends, which lost 5 bases and 0 bases, there was a span of 32 bases. CDR3 nucleotide sequence: TGTGCCAGCAGTACCCGATTCAGGGGAGTCCTTGAATCCCTAGGCTCTGGGGCCAACGTCCTGACTTTC. Translating it yields CASSTRFRGVLESLGSGANVLTF.

The rearrangement links TRBV7-3 to TRBJ2-1; D gene ambiguous. This CDR3 has 14 amino acids. The ends were cut back, 0 bases at V and 2 bases at J, with 5 bases in the middle. In germline, CDR1 is SGHTA, CDR2 FQGTGA. The CDR3 reads CASSLTVTYNEQFF. The CDR3 region has the DNA TGTGCCAGCAGCTTAACGGTTACCTACAATGAGCAGTTCTTC. Full variable domain (remainder filled in from reference TRBV7-3 and TRBJ2-1): GAGVSQTPSNKVTEKGKYVELRCDPISGHTALYWYRQSLGQGPEFLIYFQGTGAADDSGLPNDRFFAVRPEGSVSTLKIQRTERGDSAVYLCASSLTVTYNEQFFGPGTRLTVL.

The chain is built from TRBV28 and TRBJ2-5, with D uncertain. Germline CDR1 and CDR2: MDHEN and SYDVKM. The CDR3 loop spans 14 amino acids. V was shortened by 6 bases and J by 5 bases, with 16 bases between the two germline ends. CDR3 in amino acids: CASSPEPAGETQYF. The CDR3, as DNA: TGTGCCAGCAGCCCAGAGCCTGCCGGGGAGACCCAGTACTTC.